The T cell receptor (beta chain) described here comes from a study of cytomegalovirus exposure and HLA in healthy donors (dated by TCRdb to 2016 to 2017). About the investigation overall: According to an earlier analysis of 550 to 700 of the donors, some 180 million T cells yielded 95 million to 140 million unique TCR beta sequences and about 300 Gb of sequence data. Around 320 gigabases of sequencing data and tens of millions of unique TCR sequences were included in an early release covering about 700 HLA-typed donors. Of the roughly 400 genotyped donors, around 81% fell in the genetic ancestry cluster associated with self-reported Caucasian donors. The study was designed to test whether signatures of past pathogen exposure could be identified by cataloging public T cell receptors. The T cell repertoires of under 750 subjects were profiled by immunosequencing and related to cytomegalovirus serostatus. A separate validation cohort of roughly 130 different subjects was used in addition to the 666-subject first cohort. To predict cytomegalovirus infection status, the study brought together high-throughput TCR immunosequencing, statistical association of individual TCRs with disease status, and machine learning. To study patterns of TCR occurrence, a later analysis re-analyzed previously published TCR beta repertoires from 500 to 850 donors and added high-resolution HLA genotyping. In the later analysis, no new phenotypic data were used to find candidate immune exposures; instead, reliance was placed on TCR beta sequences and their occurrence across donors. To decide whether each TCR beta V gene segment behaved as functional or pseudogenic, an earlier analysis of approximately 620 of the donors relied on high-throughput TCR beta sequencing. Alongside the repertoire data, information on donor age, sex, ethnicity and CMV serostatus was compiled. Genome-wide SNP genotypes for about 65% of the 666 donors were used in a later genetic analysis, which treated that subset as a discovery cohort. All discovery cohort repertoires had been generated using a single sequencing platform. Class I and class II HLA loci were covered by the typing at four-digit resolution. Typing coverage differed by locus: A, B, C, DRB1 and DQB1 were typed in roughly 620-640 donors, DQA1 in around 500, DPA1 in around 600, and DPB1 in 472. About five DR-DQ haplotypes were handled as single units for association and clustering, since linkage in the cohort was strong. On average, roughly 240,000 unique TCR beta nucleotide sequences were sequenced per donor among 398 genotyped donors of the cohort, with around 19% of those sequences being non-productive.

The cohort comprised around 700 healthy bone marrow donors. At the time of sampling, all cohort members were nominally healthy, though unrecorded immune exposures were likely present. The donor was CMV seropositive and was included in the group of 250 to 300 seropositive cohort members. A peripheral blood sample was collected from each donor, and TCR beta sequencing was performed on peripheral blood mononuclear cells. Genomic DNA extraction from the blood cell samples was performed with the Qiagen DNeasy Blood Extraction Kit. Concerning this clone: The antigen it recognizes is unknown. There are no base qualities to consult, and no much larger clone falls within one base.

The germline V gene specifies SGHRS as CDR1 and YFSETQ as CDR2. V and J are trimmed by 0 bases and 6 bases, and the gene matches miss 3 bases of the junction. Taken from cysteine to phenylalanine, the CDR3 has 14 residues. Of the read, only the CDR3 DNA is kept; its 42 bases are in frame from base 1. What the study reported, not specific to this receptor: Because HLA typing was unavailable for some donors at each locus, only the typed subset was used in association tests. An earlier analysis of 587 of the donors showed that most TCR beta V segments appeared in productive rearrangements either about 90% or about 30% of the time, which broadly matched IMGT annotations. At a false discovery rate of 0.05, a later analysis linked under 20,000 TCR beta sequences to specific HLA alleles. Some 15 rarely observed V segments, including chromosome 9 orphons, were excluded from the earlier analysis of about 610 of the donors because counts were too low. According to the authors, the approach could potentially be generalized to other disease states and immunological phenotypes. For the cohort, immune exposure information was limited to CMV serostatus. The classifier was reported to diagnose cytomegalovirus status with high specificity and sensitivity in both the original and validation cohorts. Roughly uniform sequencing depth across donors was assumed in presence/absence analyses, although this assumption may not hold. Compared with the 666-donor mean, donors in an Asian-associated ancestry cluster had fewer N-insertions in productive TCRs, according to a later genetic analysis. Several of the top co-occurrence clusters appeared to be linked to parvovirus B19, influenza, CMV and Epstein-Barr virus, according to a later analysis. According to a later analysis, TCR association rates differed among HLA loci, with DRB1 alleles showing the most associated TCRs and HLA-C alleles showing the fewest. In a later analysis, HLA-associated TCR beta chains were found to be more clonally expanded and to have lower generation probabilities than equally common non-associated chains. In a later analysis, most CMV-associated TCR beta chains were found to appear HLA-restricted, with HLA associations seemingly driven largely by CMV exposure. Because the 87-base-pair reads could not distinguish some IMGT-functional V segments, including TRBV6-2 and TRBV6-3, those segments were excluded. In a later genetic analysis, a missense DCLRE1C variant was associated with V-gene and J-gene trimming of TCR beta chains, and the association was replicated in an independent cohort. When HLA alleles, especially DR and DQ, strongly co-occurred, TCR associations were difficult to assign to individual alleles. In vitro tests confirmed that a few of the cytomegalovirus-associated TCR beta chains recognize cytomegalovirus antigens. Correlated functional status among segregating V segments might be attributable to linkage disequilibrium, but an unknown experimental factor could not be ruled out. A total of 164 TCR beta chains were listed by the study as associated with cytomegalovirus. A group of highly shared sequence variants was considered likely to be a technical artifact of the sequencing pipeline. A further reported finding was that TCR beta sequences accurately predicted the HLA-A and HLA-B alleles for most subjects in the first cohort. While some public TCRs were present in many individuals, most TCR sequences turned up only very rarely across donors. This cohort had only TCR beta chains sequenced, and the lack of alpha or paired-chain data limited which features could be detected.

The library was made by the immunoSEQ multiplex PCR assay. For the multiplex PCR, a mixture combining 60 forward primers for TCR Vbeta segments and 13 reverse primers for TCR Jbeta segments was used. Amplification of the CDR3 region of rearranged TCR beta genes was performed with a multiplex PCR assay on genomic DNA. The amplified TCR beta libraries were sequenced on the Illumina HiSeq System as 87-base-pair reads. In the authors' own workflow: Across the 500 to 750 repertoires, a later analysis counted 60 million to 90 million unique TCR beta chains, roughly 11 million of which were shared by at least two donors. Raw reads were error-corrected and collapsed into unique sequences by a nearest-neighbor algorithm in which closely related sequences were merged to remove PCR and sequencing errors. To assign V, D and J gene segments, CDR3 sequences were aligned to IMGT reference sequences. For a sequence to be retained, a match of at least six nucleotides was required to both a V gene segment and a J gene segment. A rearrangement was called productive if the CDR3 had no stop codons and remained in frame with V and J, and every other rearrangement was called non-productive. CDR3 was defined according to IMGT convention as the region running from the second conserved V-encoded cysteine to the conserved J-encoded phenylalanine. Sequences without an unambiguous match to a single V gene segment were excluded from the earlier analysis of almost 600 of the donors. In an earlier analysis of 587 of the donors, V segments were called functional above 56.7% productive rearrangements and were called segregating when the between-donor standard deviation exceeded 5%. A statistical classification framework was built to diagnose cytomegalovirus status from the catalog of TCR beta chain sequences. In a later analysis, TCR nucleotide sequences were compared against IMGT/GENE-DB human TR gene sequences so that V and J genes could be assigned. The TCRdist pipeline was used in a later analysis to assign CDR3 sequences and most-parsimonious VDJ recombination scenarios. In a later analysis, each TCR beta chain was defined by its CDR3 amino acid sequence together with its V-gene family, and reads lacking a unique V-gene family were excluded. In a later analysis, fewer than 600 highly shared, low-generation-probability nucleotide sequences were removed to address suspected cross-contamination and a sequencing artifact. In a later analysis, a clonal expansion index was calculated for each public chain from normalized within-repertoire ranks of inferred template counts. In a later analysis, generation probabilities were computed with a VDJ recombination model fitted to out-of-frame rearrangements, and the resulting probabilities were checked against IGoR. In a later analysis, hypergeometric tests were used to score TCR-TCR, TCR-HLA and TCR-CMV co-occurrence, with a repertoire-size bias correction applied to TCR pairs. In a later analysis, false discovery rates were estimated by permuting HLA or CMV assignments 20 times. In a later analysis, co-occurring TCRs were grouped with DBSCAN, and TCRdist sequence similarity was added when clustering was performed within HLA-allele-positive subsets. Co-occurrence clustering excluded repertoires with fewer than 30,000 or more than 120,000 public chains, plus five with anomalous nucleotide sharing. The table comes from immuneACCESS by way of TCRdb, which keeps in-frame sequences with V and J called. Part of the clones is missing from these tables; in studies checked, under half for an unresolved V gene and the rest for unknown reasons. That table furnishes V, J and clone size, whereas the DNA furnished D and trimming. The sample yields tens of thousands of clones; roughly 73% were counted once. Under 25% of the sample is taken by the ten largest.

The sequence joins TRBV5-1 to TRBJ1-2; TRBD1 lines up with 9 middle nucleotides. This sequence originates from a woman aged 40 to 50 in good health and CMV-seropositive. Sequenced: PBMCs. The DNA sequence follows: TGCGCCAGCAGCTTGGCACAGGGGGCAGATGGCTACACCTTC. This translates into CASSLAQGADGYTF.